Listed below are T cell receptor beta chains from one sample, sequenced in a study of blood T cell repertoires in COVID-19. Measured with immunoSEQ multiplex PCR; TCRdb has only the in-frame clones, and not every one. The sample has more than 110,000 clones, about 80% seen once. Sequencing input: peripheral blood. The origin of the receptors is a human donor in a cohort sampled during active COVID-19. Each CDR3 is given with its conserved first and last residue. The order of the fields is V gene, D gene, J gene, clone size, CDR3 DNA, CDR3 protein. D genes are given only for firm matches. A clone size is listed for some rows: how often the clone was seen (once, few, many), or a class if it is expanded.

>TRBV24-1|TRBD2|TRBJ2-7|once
TGTGCCACTCTAGCGGGGGGGTCGGCCTACGAGCAGTACTTC
CATLAGGSAYEQYF
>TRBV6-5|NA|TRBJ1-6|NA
TGTGCCAGCACAGCGGCCTATAATTCACCCCTCCACTTT
CASTAAYNSPLHF
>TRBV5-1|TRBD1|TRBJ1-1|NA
TGCGCCAGCAGCTTGGAGGGGGACAGTAACACTGAAGCTTTCTTT
CASSLEGDSNTEAFF
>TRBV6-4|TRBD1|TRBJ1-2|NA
TGTGCCAGTCGTGAGCGTCACGAGGGACAGGGTGGCTACACCTTC
CASRERHEGQGGYTF
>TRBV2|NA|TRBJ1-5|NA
TGTGCCAGCAGTGAAATTGCGGGTTTAAGCAATCAGCCCCAGCATTTT
CASSEIAGLSNQPQHF
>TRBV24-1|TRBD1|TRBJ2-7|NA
TGTGCCACCAGTGATCACATCTCGACAGGGATCTACGAGCAGTACTTC
CATSDHISTGIYEQYF
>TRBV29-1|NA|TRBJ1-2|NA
TGCAGCGTTTCAGGGGTCGGCTACACCTTC
CSVSGVGYTF
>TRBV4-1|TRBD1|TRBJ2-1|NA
TGCGCCAGCAGTCGCGACAGGGCCAATGAGCAGTTCTTC
CASSRDRANEQFF
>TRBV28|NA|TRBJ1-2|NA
TGTGCCAGCAACCTGGAAAGAACAGGGAATTCCGGCTACACCTTC
CASNLERTGNSGYTF
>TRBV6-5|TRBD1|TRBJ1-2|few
TGTGCCAGCAGTAGACAGGGTTTTGGTGGCTACACCTTC
CASSRQGFGGYTF
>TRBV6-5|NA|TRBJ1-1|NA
TGTGCCAGCAGTTACTCTTCAGGGGTAGGGACTGAAGCTTTCTTT
CASSYSSGVGTEAFF
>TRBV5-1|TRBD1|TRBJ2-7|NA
TGCGCCAGCAGCTTTTCAGGGACAGGGAATCCCGAGCAGTACTTC
CASSFSGTGNPEQYF
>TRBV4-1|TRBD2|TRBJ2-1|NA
TGCGCCAGCAGCCAAGAGCTAGCGGGGGGGCGGAGGGCGTTCTTC
CASSQELAGGRRAFF
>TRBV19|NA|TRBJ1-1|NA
TGTGCCAGTACGGGACTCGCGAACACTGAAGCTTTCTTT
CASTGLANTEAFF
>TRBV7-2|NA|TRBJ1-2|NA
TGTGCCAGCAGCTTACGGGACTATGGCTACACCTTC
CASSLRDYGYTF
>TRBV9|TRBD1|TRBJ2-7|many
TGTGCCAGCAGCGTAGGGCCAGGGGGTACCTACGAGCAGTACTTC
CASSVGPGGTYEQYF
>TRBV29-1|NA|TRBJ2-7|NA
TGCAGCGTTGAAGTGAATTCTAACTACGAGCAGTACTTC
CSVEVNSNYEQYF
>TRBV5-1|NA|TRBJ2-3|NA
TGCGCCAGCAGCTTGGCCAGGGCAGATACGCAGTATTTT
CASSLARADTQYF
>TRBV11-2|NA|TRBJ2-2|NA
TGTGCCAGCAGCTTCAATTGGGGCCCCGGGGAGCTGTTTTTT
CASSFNWGPGELFF
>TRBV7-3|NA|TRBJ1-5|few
TGTGCCAGCAGCCCCGGGGGGGGCAGCAATCAGCCCCAGCATTTT
CASSPGGGSNQPQHF
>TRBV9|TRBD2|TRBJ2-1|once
TGTGCCAGCAGCGTCGGGACTAGCGGGGTCTTGACCTACAATGAGCAGTTCTTC
CASSVGTSGVLTYNEQFF
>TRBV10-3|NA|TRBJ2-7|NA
TGTGCCATCAGTGAGTCGTTCAACTCCTACGAGCAGTACTTC
CAISESFNSYEQYF
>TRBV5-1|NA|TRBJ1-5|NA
TGCGCCAGCAGCTTGGAGGGGCATGGGGGGGACCAGCCCCAGCATTTT
CASSLEGHGGDQPQHF
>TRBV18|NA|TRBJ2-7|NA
TGTGCCAGCTCACTCGAAGCCCAGCGACCCTCCTACGAGCAGTACTTC
CASSLEAQRPSYEQYF
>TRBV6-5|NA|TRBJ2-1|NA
TGTGCCAGCAGTATCGGGGTCCCTCCATACAATGAGCAGTTCTTC
CASSIGVPPYNEQFF
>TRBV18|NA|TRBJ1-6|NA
TGTGCCAGCTCACCCTCAGGGCTCAATTCACCCCTCCACTTT
CASSPSGLNSPLHF
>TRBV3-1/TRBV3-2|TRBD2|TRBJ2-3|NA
TGTGCCAGCAGCCAAGCGCTAGCGGGGGGCACAGATACGCAGTATTTT
CASSQALAGGTDTQYF
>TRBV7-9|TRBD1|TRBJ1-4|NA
TGTGCCAGCAGCCGAGAGGGACAGAAAAATGAAAAACTGTTTTTT
CASSREGQKNEKLFF